This T cell receptor (beta chain) comes out of a study of T cell responses to AZD1222 COVID-19 vaccine. Study findings and constraints: Baseline seropositivity characterized only a handful of AZD1222 recipients.

Details on this clone: The antigen is not known.

The protocol was immunoSEQ multiplex PCR, while the TCRdb copy is restricted to in-frame clones and leaves out a portion. Of about 170,000 clones listed, over 90% were seen once; the top ten hold about 3.9%. CDR3 length: 14 residues. The V gene's germline CDR1 is SGHVS and CDR2 FNYEAQ. V lost 1 base, J lost 6 bases, and 13 bases lay in between. This sequence joins TRBV7-6 and TRBJ2-7; TRBD1 is a possible D gene (6 bases). The receptor's source is an adult in good health. Sequencing used peripheral blood, obtained on day 0 of AZD1222 vaccination. The CDR3 is CASSLEGVSTEQYF. DNA for the CDR3: TGTGCCAGCAGCTTAGAGGGGGTTTCCACCGAGCAGTACTTC.